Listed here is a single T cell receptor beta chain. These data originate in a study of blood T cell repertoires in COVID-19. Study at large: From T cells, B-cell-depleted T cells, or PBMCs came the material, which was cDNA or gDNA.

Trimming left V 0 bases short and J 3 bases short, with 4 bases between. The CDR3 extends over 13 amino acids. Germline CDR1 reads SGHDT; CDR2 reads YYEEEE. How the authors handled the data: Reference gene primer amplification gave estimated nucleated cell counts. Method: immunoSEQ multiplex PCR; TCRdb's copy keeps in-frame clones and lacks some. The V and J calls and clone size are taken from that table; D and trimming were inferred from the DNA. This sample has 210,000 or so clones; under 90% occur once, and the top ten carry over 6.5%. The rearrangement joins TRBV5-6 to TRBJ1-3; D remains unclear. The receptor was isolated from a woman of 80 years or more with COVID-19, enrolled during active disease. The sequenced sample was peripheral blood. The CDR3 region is CASSLERGNTIYF. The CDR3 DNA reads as TGTGCCAGCAGCTTGGAGCGTGGAAACACCATATATTTT.